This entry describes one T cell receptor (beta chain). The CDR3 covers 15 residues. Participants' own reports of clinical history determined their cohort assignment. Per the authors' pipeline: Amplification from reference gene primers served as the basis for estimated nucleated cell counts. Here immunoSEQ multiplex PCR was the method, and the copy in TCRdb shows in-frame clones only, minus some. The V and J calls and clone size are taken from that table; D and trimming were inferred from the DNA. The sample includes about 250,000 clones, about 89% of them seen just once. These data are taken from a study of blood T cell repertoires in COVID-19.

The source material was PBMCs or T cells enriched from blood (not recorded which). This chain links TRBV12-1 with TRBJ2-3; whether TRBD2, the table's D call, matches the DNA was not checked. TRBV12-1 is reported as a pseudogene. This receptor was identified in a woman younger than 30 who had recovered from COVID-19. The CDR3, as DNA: TGTGCCAGCAGCTTTGGGTTTGGGGGGGATGATACGCAGTATTTT. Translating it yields CASSFGFGGDDTQYF.